This T cell receptor (beta chain) was obtained from a study of OX40 agonist ivuxolimab in advanced cancers. Whole-study context: Enrollees could have had prior anti-PD-1, anti-PD-L1 or anti-CTLA-4 therapy, which around 40% had received.

Study-level points and caveats: Not determined was the antigen specificity of the expanded peripheral T cells. Mean expanded clone counts were higher in CD8+ than CD4+ T cells.

A remark on this clone: The antigen is not known.

The table came from immunoSEQ multiplex PCR; TCRdb's copy has only in-frame clones and leaves some out. The sample includes more than 60,000 clones, about 90% of them seen just once. The sequence was obtained from an adult with an advanced solid tumor such as melanoma, head and neck, liver or kidney cancer. Sequenced material: CD4+ or CD8+ T cells sorted from blood, taken in a trial of the OX40 agonist ivuxolimab.

The CDR3 here is CASSKGAVANTGELFF. CDR3 in DNA: TGCGCCAGCAGCAAGGGGGCAGTCGCGAACACCGGGGAGCTGTTTTTT. This chain connects TRBV5-1 to TRBJ2-2; 7 bases line up with TRBD1. The germline V gene has CDR1 SGHRS and CDR2 YFSETQ. V lost 4 bases, J lost 0 bases, and 6 bases stayed unmatched. The CDR3 consists of 16 residues.